The TCR beta chain described here comes from a study of CD8 T cells in ankylosing spondylitis. 5'-RACE, quantitative and with molecular barcodes, yielded the TCR beta libraries. TCRdb processed the 5' RACE reads anew with MiXCR; each CDR3 protein has one entry. The sample yields approximately 240,000 distinct CDR3 sequences, roughly a tenth seen once. Germline CDR1 SGHKS, CDR2 YYEKEE (reference sequence). The V end lost 4 bases, the J end lost 4 bases, and 10 bases lay between the germline ends. This CDR3 has 13 residues. General study points: Within ankylosing spondylitis blood, a TCR beta motif made up of seven to nine highly homologous variants appeared to be characteristic.

This clonotype occurred many times. Its matching antigen is unknown. The V and J genes are TRBV5-5 and TRBJ2-3, with TRBD2 as a possible D gene (5 bases). This TCR was sampled from a male donor with ankylosing spondylitis or in good health (not recorded which). Sequencing used blood, either unsorted or a sorted T cell fraction (not recorded which). CDR3 sequence reads: CASSRTLADTQYF. In DNA, the CDR3 is TGTGCCAGCAGCCGTACACTAGCAGATACGCAGTATTTT.